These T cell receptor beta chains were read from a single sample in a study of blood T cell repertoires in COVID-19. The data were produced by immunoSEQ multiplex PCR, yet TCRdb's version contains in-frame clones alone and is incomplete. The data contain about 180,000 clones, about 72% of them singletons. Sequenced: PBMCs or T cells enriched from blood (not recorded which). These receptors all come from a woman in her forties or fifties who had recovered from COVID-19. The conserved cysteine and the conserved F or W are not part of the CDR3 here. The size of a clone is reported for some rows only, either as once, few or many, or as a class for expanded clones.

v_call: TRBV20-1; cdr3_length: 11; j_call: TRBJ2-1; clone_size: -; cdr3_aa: SASRETSGVQF
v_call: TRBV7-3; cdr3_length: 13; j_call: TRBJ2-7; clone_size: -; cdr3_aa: ASSSTGTGTYEQY
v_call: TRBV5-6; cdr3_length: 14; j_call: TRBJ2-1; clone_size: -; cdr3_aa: ASSPAPSGSYNEQF
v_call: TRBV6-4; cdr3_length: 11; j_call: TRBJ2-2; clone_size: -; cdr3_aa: ASSHGPPGELF
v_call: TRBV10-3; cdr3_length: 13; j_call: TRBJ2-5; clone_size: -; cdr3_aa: AISDAGGSQETQY
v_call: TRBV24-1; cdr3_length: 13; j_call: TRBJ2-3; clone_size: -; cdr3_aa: ATSDLYSVRDTQY
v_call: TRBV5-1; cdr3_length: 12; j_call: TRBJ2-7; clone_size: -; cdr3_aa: ASSPGTRGFEQY
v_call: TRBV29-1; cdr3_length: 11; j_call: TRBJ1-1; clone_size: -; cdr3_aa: SVQPQGDTEAF
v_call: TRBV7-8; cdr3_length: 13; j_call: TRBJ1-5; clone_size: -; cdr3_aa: ASSPDRASNQPQH
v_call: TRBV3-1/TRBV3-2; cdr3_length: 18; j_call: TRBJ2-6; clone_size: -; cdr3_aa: ASSQGGLAGMGSGANVLT
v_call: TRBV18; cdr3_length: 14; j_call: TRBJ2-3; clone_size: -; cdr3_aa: ASSPLAGGRQDTQY
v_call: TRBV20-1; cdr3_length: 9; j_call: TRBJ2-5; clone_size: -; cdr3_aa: SAQEIQTQY
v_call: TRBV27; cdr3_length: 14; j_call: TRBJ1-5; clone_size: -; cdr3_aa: ASRPRQGVSNQPQH
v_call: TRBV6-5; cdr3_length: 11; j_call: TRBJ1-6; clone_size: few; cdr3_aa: ASRAGYNSPLH
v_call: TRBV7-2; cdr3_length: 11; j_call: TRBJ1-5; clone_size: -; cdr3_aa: ASSLSSNQPQH
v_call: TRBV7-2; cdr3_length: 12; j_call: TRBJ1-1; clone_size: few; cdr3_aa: ASSLGQQNTEAF
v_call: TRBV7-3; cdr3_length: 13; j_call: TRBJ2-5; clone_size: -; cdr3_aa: ASSPGGQIQETQY
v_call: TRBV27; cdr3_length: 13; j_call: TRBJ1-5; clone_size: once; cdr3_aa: ASRAQGSIGLPQH
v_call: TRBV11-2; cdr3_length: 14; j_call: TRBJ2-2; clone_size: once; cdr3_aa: ASSWGQLGNTGELF
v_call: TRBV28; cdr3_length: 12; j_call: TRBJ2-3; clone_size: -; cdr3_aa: APRRDCSTDTQY
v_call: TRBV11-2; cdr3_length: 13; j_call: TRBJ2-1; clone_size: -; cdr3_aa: ASSLGPSSYNEQF
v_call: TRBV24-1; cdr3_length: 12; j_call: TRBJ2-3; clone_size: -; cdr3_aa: ATSDTTGVLLQY
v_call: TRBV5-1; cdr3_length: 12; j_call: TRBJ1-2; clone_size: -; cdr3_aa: ASSATGVNYGYT
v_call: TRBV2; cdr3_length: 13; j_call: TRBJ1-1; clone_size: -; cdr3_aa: ASRYRGIVNTEAF
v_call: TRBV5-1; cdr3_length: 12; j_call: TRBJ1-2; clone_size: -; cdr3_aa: ASSFGQGPYGYT
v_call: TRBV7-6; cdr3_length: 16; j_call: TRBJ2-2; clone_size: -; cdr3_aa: ASSLGPGQGVDTGELF
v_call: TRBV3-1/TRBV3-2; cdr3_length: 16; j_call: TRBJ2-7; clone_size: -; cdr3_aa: ASSQSTPTSGLTYEQY
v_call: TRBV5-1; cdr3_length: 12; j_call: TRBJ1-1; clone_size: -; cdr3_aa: ASSLESRGTEAF
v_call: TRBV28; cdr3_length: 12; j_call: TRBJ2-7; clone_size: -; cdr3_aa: ASCTGEALWEQY
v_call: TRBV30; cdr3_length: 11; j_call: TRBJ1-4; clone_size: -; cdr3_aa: AWSFGGGEKLF
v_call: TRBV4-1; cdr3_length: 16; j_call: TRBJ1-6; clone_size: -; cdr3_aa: ASSPTGGPIIYNSPLH
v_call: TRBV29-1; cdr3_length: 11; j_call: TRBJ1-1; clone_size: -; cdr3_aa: SVSGQGNTEAF
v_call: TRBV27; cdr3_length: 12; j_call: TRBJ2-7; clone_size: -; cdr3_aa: ASSSPLREHEQY